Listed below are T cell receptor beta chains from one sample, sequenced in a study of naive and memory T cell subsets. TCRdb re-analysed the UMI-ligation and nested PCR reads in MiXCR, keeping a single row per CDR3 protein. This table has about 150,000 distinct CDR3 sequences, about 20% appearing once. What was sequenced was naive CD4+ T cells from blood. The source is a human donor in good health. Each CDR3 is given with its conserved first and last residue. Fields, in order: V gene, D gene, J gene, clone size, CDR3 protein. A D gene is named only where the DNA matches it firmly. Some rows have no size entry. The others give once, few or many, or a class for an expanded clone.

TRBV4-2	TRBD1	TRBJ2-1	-	CASSQTRDRVSSSYNEQFF
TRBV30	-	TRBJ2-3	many	CAWERTGRTQYF
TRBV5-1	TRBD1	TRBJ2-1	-	CASSWTGSYNEQFF
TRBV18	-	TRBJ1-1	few	CASSRGLTDTEAFF
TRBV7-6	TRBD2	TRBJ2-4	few	CASSSRSGTQHQNIQYF
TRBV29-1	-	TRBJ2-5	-	CSGEDGRRSYF
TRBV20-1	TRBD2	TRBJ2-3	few	CSARPSGTSTDTQYF
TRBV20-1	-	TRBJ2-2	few	CSATNPNTGELFF
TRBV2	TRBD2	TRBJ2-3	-	CASSWGGPASTDTQYF
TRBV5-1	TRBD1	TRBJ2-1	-	CASSATGTSYNEQFF
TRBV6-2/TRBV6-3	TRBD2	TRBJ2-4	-	CASSYASGRAKNIQYF
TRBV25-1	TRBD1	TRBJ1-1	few	CASSESRQGGNTEAFF
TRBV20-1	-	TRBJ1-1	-	CSASWVNTEAFF
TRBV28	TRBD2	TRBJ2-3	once	CASRLAGGSGTDTQYF
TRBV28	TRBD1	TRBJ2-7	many	CASSLPGTALDEQYF
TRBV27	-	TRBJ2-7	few	CASRRGPYEQYF
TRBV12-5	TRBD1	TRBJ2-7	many	CASGPSTGVYSYEQYF
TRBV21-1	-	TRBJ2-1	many	CASSYGTLYNEQFF
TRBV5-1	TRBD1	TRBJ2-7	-	CASNRTGQGYEQYF
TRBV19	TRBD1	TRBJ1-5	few	CASIDDPGQYSNQPQHF
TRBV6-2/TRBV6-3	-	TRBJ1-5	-	CASSYSRSGNQPQHF
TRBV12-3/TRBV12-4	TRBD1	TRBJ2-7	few	CASRPPGQNFYEQYF
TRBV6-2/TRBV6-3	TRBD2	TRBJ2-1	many	CASSFRRLAGAYNEQFF
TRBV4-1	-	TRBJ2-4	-	CASSLEGGINAKNIQYF
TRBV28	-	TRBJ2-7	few	CASSYGAFAYEQYF
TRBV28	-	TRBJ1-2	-	CASSSGTVSYGYTF
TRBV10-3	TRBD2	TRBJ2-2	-	CAITPSGGANTGELFF
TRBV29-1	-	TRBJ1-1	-	CSVGQGSNTEAFF
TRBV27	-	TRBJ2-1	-	CASSSLARYNEQFF
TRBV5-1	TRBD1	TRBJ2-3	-	CASSLWGQGTDTQYF
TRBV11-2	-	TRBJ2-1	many	CASSLSTFRSYNEQFF
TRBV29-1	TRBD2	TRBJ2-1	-	CSAAPRTSGSGEQFF
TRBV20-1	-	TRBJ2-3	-	CSASGTNTDTQYF
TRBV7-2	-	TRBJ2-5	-	CASSSYAGRETQYF
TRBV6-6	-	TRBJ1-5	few	CASSFKGRQPQHF
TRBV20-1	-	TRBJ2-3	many	CSARALRGTDTQYF
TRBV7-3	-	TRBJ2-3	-	CASSFSGPDTQYF
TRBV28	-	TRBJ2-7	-	CASSSLVMRQYF
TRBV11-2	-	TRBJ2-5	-	CASSLSRGFATQYF
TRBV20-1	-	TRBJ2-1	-	CSAPTAPYAVYNEQFF
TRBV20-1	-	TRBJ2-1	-	CSARDSALSYNEQFF
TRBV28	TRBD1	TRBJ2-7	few	CASSSLGTGYHEQYF
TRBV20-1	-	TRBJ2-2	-	CSARDTAGNTGELFF
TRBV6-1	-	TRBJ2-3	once	CASSDARTDTQYF
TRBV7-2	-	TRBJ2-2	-	CASSLDMRNTGELFF
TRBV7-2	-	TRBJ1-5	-	CASSLGPVRGNQPQHF
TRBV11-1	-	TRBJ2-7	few	CASSPSLPGRLTYEQYF
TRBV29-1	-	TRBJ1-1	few	CSVAAGVRNTEAFF
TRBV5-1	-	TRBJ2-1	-	CASSLVLGPANEQFF
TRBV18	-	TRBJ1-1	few	CASSPLGHLNTEAFF
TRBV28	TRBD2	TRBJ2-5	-	CASSKRLGGQETQYF
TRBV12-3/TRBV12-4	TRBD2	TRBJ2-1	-	CASSTHVLASSYNEQFF
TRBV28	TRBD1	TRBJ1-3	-	CASRAGGISGNTIYF
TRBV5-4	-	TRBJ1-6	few	CASSFSLNSPLHF
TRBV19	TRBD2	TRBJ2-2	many	CASSKAVLAGLAQTGELFF
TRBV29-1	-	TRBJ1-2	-	CSVDGLGNYGYTF
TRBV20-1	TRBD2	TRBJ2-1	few	CSAREITSGKTNEQFF